This paragraph covers one TCR beta chain sequence. The data belong to a study of blood T cell repertoires in COVID-19. Study overall: There were acute and convalescent COVID-19 samples, and they came from the United States, Italy and Spain.

The method was immunoSEQ multiplex PCR; TCRdb's version includes in-frame clones alone and lacks a portion of them. The sample carries around 100,000 clones, about nine tenths recorded once. Sequencing was performed on peripheral blood. This TCR came from a woman at least 80 years old in a cohort sampled during active COVID-19.

The CDR3 region is CASSLQGYNTEAFF. The CDR3 DNA follows: TGTGCCAGCAGTTTGCAGGGGTATAATACTGAAGCTTTCTTT. The chain carries TRBV28 and TRBJ1-1; possible D gene TRBD1, 6 bases. CDR3 size: 14 residues. Germline assignment: CDR1 MDHEN and CDR2 SYDVKM. V was shortened by 3 bases and J by 5 bases, with 13 bases between the two germline ends.